The clone carrying this TCR beta chain was counted between two and nine times. The investigators amplified TCR beta CDR3 regions from RNA transcripts. First-round RT-PCR with HTBI primers amplified the TCR CDR3 region. TCRdb called the multiplex PCR reads again in MiXCR, with one record for every CDR3 protein. Altogether fewer than 750,000 distinct CDR3 sequences are present, around 15% being singletons, with the ten largest covering approximately 12%. The sample belongs to a study of T cells in Graves' hyperthyroidism and ophthalmopathy. The overall study: At initial diagnosis, before any treatment had begun, peripheral blood was obtained.

From germline, CDR1 is SEHNR and CDR2 FQNEAQ (reference sequence). The CDR3 is 15 residues long. The V and J ends lost 7 bases and 1 base respectively, with 14 bases between them. The chain carries TRBV7-9 and TRBJ2-1; D tentatively reads TRBD1 or TRBD2 (5 bases each). The sequence was collected from a woman aged 50 to 65 with Graves' ophthalmopathy. Sequencing was done on a sample of blood. The CDR3 nucleotides are TGTGCCAGCACCAAAGGGACGAGATCCTACAATGAGCAGTTCTTC. This encodes CASTKGTRSYNEQFF.